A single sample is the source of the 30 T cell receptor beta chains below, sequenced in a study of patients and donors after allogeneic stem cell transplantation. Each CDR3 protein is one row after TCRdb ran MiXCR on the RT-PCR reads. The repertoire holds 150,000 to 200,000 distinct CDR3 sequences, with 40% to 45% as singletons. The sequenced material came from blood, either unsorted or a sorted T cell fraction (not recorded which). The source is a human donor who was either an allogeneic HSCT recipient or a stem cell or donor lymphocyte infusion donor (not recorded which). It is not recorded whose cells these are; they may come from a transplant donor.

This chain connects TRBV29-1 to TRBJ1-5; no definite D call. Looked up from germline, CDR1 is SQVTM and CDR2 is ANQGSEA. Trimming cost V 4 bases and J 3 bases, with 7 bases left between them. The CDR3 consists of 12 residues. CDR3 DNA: TGCAGCGTTGTTCAGGACAATCAGCCCCAGCATTTT. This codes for CSVVQDNQPQHF.

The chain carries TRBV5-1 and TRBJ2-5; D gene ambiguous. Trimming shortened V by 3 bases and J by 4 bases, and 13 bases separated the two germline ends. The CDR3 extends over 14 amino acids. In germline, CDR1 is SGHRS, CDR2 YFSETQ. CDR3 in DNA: TGCGCCAGCAGCTCAATAACCCCGGCAGAGACCCAGTACTTC. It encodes CASSSITPAETQYF.

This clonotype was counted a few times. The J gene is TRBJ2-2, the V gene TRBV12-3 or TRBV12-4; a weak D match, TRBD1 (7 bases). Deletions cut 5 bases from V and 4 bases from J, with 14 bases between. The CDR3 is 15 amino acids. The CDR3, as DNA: TGTGCCAGCAGTCCTCGACAGGGACTCACCGGGGAGCTGTTTTTT. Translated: CASSPRQGLTGELFF.

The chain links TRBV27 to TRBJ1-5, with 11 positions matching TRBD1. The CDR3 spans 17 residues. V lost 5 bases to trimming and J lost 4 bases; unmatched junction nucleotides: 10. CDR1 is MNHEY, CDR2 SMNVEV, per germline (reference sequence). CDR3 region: CASSARTGGRINQPQHF. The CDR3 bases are TGTGCCAGCAGTGCACGGACAGGGGGCCGGATTAATCAGCCCCAGCATTTT.

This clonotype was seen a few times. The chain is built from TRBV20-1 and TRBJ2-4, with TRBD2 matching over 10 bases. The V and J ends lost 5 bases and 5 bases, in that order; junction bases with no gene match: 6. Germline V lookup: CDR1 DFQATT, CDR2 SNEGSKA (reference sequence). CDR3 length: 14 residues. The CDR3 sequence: CSAPSGLAENIQYF. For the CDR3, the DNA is TGCAGTGCTCCGTCAGGACTAGCGGAAAACATTCAGTACTTC.

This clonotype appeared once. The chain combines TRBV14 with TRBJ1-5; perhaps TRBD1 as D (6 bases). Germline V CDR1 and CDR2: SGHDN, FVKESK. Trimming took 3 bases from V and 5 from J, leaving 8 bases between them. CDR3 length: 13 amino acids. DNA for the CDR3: TGTGCCAGCAGCCAGGACAGATATCAGCCCCAGCATTTT. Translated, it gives CASSQDRYQPQHF.

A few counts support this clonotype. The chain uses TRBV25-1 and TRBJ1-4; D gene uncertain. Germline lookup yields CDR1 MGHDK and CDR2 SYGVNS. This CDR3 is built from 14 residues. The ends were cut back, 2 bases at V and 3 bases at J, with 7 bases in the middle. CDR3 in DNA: TGTGCCAGCAGTGAAGGCGCGGCTAATGAAAAACTGTTTTTT. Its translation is CASSEGAANEKLFF.

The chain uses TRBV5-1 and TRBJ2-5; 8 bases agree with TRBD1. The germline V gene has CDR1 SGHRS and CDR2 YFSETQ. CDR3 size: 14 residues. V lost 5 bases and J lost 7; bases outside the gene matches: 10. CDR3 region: CASSSGQGHATQYF. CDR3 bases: TGCGCCAGCAGTTCCGGACAGGGCCATGCGACCCAGTACTTC.

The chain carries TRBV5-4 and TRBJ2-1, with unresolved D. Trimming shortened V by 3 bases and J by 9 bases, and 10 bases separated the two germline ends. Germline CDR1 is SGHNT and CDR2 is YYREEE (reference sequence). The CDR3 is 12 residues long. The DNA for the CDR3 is TGTGCCAGCAGCTCTTCCATCGGTGAGCAGTTCTTC. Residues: CASSSSIGEQFF.

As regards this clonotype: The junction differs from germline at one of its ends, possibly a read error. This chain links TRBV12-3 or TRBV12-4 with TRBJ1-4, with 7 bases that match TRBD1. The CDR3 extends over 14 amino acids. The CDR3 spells CASSLGTVNEKLFF. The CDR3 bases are TGTGCCAGCAGCTTAGGGACAGTTAATGAAAAACTGTTTTTT.

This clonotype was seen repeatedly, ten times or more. The CDR3 coding sequence is TGTGCCATCAGTGAACGTCAGGGGAGTGAAAAACTGTTTTTT. Encoded protein: CAISERQGSEKLFF. The rearrangement joins TRBV10-3 to TRBJ1-4; D may be TRBD1 (6 bases). The CDR3 has 14 amino acids. The V and J ends lost 3 bases and 7 bases respectively, with 12 bases between them. Germline CDR1 reads ENHRY; CDR2 reads SYGVKD.

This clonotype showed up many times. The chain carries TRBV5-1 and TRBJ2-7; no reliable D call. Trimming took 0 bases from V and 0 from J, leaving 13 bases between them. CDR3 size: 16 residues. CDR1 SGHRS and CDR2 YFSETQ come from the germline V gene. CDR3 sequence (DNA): TGCGCCAGCAGCTTGGGGCCGCAAGGTATCTCCTACGAGCAGTACTTC. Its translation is CASSLGPQGISYEQYF.

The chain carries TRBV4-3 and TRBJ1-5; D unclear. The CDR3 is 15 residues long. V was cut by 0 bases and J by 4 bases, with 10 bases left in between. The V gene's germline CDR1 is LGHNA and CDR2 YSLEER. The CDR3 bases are TGCGCCAGCAGCCAAGAGGAGGGAACGAATCAGCCCCAGCATTTT. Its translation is CASSQEEGTNQPQHF.

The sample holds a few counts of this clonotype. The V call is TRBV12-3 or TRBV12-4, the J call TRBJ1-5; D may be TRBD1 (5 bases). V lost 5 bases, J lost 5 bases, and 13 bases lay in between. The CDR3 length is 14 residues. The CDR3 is CASSRGTVDQPQHF. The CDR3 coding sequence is TGTGCCAGCAGTCGTGGGACGGTCGATCAGCCCCAGCATTTT.

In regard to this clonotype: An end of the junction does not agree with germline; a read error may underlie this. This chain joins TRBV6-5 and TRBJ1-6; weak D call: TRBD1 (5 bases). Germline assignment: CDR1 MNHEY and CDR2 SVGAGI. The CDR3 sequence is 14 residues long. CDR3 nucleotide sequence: TGTGCCAGCAGTTACTCGACAGTTGATTCAACCCTCCACTTT. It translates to CASSYSTVDSTLHF.

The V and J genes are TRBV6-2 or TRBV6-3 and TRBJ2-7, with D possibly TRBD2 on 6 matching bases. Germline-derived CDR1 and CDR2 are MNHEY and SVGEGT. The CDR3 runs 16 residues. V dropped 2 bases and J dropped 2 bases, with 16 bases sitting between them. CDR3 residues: CASSYVLAGPTYEQYF. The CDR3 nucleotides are TGTGCCAGCAGTTACGTTCTGGCGGGACCTACCTACGAGCAGTACTTC.

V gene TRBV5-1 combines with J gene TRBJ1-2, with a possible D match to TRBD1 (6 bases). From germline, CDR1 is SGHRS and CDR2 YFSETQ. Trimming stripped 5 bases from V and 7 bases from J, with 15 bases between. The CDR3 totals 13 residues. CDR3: CASRTRGGAGYTF. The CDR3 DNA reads TGCGCCAGCAGGACCCGCGGGGGGGCTGGCTACACCTTC.

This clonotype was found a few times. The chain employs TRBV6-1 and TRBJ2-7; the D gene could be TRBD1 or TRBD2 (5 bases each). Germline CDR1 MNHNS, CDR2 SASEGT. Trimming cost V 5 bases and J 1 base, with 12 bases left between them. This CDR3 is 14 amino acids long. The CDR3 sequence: CASSPRDRSYEQYF. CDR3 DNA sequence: TGTGCCAGCAGTCCTCGGGACCGATCCTACGAGCAGTACTTC.

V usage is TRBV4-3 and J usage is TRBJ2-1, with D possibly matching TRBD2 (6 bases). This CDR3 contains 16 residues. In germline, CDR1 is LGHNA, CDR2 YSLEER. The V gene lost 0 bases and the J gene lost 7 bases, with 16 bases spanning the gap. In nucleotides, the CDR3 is TGCGCCAGCAGCCAAGAACGTAGCGGCCCGGAGAATGAGCAGTTCTTC. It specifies CASSQERSGPENEQFF.

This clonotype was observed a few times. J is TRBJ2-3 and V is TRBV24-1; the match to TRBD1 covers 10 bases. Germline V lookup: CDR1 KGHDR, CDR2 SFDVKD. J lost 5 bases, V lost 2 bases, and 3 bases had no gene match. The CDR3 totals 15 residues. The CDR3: CATSDSRDRGDTQYF. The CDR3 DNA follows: TGTGCCACCAGTGATTCCCGGGACAGGGGAGATACGCAGTATTTT.

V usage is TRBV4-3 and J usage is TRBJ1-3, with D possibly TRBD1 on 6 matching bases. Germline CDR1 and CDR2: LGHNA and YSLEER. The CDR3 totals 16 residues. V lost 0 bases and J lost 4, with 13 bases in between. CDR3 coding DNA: TGCGCCAGCAGCCAAGAAGGGGGGGCGCGAGGAAACACCATATATTTT. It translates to CASSQEGGARGNTIYF.

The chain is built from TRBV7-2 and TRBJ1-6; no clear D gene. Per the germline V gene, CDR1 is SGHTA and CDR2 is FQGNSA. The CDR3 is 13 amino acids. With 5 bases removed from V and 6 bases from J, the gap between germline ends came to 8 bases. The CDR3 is CASSIQPNSPLHF. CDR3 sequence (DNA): TGTGCCAGCAGCATACAACCTAATTCACCCCTCCACTTT.

The CDR3 region has the DNA TGTGCCAGCAGCTTACAGTGGGAGGGAAACACTGAAGCTTTCTTT. Protein sequence: CASSLQWEGNTEAFF. The J gene is TRBJ1-1, the V gene TRBV7-2; D remains ambiguous. Germline V lookup: CDR1 SGHTA, CDR2 FQGNSA. The CDR3 consists of 15 residues. V was cut by 2 bases and J by 2 bases, with 12 bases left in between.

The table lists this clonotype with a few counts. CDR3 loop: CASSETGKNTEAFF. In DNA, the CDR3 is TGTGCCAGCAGCGAGACAGGGAAGAACACTGAAGCTTTCTTT. This chain connects TRBV12-3 or TRBV12-4 to TRBJ1-1; 7 bases map to TRBD1. This CDR3 is built from 14 residues. V lost 6 bases and J lost 1; bases outside the gene matches: 5.

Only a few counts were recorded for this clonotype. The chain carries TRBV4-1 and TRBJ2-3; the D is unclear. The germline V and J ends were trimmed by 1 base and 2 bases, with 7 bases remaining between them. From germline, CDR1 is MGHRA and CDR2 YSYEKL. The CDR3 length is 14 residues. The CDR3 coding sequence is TGCGCCAGCAGCCAAGGGGCCCTCACAGATACGCAGTATTTT. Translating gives CASSQGALTDTQYF.

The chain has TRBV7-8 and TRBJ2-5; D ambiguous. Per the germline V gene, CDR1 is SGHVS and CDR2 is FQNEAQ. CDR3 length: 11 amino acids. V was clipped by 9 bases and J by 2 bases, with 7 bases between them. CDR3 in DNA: TGTGCCAGAAGTCATCAAGAGACCCAGTACTTC. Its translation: CARSHQETQYF.

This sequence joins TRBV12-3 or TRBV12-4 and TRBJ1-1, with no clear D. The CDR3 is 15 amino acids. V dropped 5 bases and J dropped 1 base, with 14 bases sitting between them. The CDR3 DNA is TGTGCCAGCAGTCTCACACCACTTGGGAACACTGAAGCTTTCTTT. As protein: CASSLTPLGNTEAFF.

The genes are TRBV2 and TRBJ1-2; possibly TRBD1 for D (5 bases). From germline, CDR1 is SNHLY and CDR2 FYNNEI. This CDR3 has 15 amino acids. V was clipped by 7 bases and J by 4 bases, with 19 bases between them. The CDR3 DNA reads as TGTGCCAGCACTGCCCGGACAACCCTAGGCTATGGCTACACCTTC. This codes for CASTARTTLGYGYTF.

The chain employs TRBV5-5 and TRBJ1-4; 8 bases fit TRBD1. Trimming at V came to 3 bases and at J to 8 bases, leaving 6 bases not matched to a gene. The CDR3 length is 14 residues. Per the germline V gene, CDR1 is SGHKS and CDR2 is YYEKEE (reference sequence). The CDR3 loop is CASSSRQGKEKLFF. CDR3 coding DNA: TGTGCCAGCAGCTCCCGACAGGGGAAGGAAAAACTGTTTTTT.

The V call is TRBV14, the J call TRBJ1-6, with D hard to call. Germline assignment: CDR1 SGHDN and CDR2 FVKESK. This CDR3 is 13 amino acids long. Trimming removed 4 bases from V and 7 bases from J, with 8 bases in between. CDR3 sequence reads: CASSPRLNSPLHF. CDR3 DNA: TGTGCCAGCAGCCCCCGCCTCAATTCACCCCTCCACTTT.